The T cell receptor (beta chain) described here comes from a study of Ad26.COV2.S vaccination and SARS-CoV-2 variants. Assay used: immunoSEQ multiplex PCR; TCRdb lists only in-frame clones, some missing. This table holds fewer than 400,000 clones, about 82% found once. For this clone: Its antigen remains unknown.

Study-wide results and limits: Marked by substantial breadth, spike-specific CD8+ and CD4+ T cell responses were reportedly seen after vaccination. Researchers cautioned that TCR breadth and depth analyses may have underestimated total T cell responses. Placebo recipients had lower spike-specific TCR breadth than vaccine recipients. Placebo and vaccine recipients had non-spike TCR breadth that was similar.

CDR1 and CDR2 (germline): SNHLY, FYNNEI. Trimming took 6 bases from V and 3 from J, leaving 14 bases between them. CDR3 length: 14 amino acids. Indicated treatment: some 20 received Ad26.COV2.S at low or high dose, single or two shots; about 5 received placebo; per-sample allocation not given. The samples were gathered on day 63 after the first injection of vaccine or placebo. This sample comprised peripheral blood, obtained in a trial of Ad26.COV2.S vaccine versus placebo. The TCR was taken from a person aged 18-60 years who received the Ad26.COV2.S COVID-19 vaccine or a placebo. This chain uses TRBV2 with TRBJ1-1, with D unclear. The CDR3 DNA reads TGTGCCAGCAGGGCCCGAGGGCGGGACACTGAAGCTTTCTTT. Translated, it gives CASRARGRDTEAFF. The entire variable domain, with the rest obtained from reference TRBV2 and TRBJ1-1, is as follows: EPEVTQTPSHQVTQMGQEVILRCVPISNHLYFYWYRQILGQKVEFLVSFYNNEISEKSEIFDDQFSVERPDGSNFTLKIRSTKLEDSAMYFCASRARGRDTEAFFGQGTRLTVV.